This T cell receptor beta chain was sequenced during a study of T cell changes during pregnancy in multiple sclerosis. Trimming stripped 3 bases from V and 5 bases from J, with 10 bases between. This CDR3 comprises 13 residues. Germline loops: CDR1 MRHNA, CDR2 SNTAGT. This clone was detected only a few times. Profiled with immunoSEQ multiplex PCR; TCRdb holds only in-frame clones, not every one. The repertoire has roughly 18,000 clones, 85% to 90% of them found once; the top ten carry more than 7.5%. This TCR came from a female donor with multiple sclerosis, enrolled in a pregnancy study. The rearrangement uses TRBV6-4 and TRBJ1-1, with D perhaps TRBD1 (6 bases). The sequencing here drew on CD8+ T cells from peripheral blood mononuclear cells, taken after pregnancy. The CDR3: CASSERTETEAFF. The CDR3 DNA reads as TGTGCCAGCAGTGAAAGGACAGAGACTGAAGCTTTCTTT.